These 8 T cell receptor beta chains came from one sample sequenced in a study of memory CD4+ T cells and cytomegalovirus serostatus. The sort gate was single viable CD3+CD4+CD8-CD45RO+ cells for memory CD4+ T cells. The data were produced by immunoSEQ multiplex PCR, yet TCRdb's version contains in-frame clones alone and is incomplete. Of under 55,000 clones listed, about three quarters are singletons. The sequenced sample was memory CD4+ T cells from blood. The receptors shown here come from an adult in good health and CMV-seropositive.

V usage is TRBV27 and J usage is TRBJ1-5; weak D call: TRBD1 (5 bases). V dropped 6 bases and J dropped 9 bases, with 18 bases sitting between them. CDR3 size: 14 residues. Looked up from germline, CDR1 is MNHEY and CDR2 is SMNVEV (reference sequence). CDR3 nucleotide sequence: TGTGCCAGCAGCCCACGGGACGGCCCGGGGCCCCAGCATTTT. Protein: CASSPRDGPGPQHF.

V is TRBV28 and J is TRBJ1-6; tentative D call: TRBD1 (5 bases). This CDR3 has 13 residues. Germline V gene data show CDR1 as MDHEN and CDR2 as SYDVKM. The germline V and J ends were trimmed by 10 bases and 7 bases, with 14 bases remaining between them. The CDR3, as DNA: TGTGCCATAAGGGACGGTGCGAATTCACCCCTCCACTTT. Protein: CAIRDGANSPLHF.

The chain recombines TRBV28 with TRBJ2-2; unclear D gene. The CDR3 is made up of 12 amino acids. CDR1 is MDHEN, CDR2 SYDVKM, per germline. V shed 5 bases and J shed 5 bases, with 6 bases lying between them. CDR3: CASSESTGELFF. In DNA form, the CDR3 reads TGTGCCAGCAGTGAGAGTACCGGGGAGCTGTTTTTT.

Note on this clone: The germline gene is not matched at one end of the junction; a read error may be the cause. The V gene is TRBV7-7, the J gene TRBJ2-1; D is tentatively TRBD1 or TRBD2 (5 bases each). Germline V gene lookup returns CDR1 SSHAT and CDR2 FNYEAQ (reference sequence). CDR3 length: 14 amino acids. The DNA of the CDR3 is TGTGCTAGCAGCCCCCAGCCCGGGACCAATGAGCAGTTCTTC. This encodes CASSPQPGTNEQFF.

As regards this clone: Other DNA sequences of this sample code for an identical CDR3. DNA for the CDR3: TGTGCCAGCAGGGGGGGGGAAAAACTGTTTTTT. Protein product: CASRGGEKLFF. The chain is built from TRBV6-5 and TRBJ1-4; D might be TRBD1 (5 bases). Trimming left V 6 bases short and J 8 bases short, with 7 bases between. CDR3 size: 11 residues. Germline CDR1 is MNHEY and CDR2 is SVGAGI.

This chain connects TRBV6-5 to TRBJ2-7, with 8 bases fitting TRBD2. CDR1 and CDR2 from the germline V gene are MNHEY and SVGAGI. CDR3 size: 13 residues. V dropped 7 bases and J dropped 3; count of bases not matched to a gene: 5. The CDR3 loop is CASMKREGYEQYF. CDR3 nucleotides: TGTGCCAGCATGAAACGGGAGGGCTACGAGCAGTACTTC.

This clone appeared a single time. The chain joins TRBV5-1 to TRBJ1-1; D is possibly TRBD1 (6 bases). The V and J ends lost 5 bases and 10 bases respectively, with 15 bases between them. The length of the CDR3 is 12 residues. Germline loops: CDR1 SGHRS, CDR2 YFSETQ. The CDR3 sequence: CASRRGGSSAFF. For the CDR3, the DNA is TGCGCCAGCAGGCGGGGGGGCAGTTCAGCTTTCTTT.

This chain joins TRBV7-9 and TRBJ2-7, with TRBD2 identical over 10 bases. The CDR3 spans 15 residues. V lost 7 bases to trimming and J lost 6 bases; unmatched junction nucleotides: 12. Germline CDR1 and CDR2: SEHNR and FQNEAQ (reference sequence). As DNA, the CDR3 is TGTGCCAGCACGCCTCTAGCGGGAGTTCCCAGCGAGCAGTACTTC. Its protein product is CASTPLAGVPSEQYF.